A selection of T cell receptor beta chains follows, all from one sample in a study of shared clonotypes between healthy human individuals. Method: immunoSEQ multiplex PCR; TCRdb's copy keeps in-frame clones and lacks some. Of about 2.1 million clones listed, about 93% are singletons. Sequenced material: naive CD8+ T cells from PBMCs. These receptors came from a young man in good health. Some clones in this sample may be carry-over from other donors' samples. Both conserved end residues are part of each CDR3. D genes are given only for firm matches. Rows give clone size only sometimes, using once, few, many, or a class for an expanded clone.

D,length,J,V,size,DNA,CDR3
TRBD2,16,TRBJ2-1,TRBV7-9,.,TGTGCCAGCAGCCCGACAAGGGGCGGGAGTTACAATGAGCAGTTCTTC,CASSPTRGGSYNEQFF
.,15,TRBJ1-1,TRBV11-2,once,TGTGCCAGCAGCTTATTCGACACCACGGGCACTGAAGCTTTCTTT,CASSLFDTTGTEAFF
.,18,TRBJ1-6,TRBV7-9,.,TGTGCCAGCAACGGACCTTTTTCTTCGACAGCTCTTAATTCACCCCTCCACTTT,CASNGPFSSTALNSPLHF
TRBD1,15,TRBJ1-5,TRBV19,.,TGTGCCACCCGACAGGGGAGATTCGGCAATCAGCCCCAGCATTTT,CATRQGRFGNQPQHF
TRBD1,15,TRBJ2-7,TRBV11-2,.,TGTGCCAGCAGCTTAGTGGTAGGGGGCGGAGGCGAGCAGTACTTC,CASSLVVGGGGEQYF
.,16,TRBJ2-1,TRBV9,.,TGTGCCAGCAGCGTAGGAGGGGGAGAAGCCTACAATGAGCAGTTCTTC,CASSVGGGEAYNEQFF
.,17,TRBJ2-1,TRBV27,.,TGTGCCAGCATCGGTCCCAGCGGGCGGAGCTCCTACAATGAGCAGTTCTTC,CASIGPSGRSSYNEQFF
.,15,TRBJ2-7,TRBV18,.,TGTGCCAGCTCAGAAGGGGGGTCCGTTTTTTACGAGCAGTACTTC,CASSEGGSVFYEQYF
.,9,TRBJ1-2,TRBV20-1,.,TGCAGTGCGCCTAATGGCTACACCTTC,CSAPNGYTF
.,12,TRBJ1-1,TRBV5-4,.,TGTGCCAGCAGCTTCACGGGAACTGAAGCTTTCTTT,CASSFTGTEAFF
TRBD1,13,TRBJ2-5,TRBV4-3,.,TGCGCCAGCAGCCATGACAGGGAAGAGACCCAGTACTTC,CASSHDREETQYF
.,18,TRBJ2-4,TRBV28,.,TGTGCCAGCACCCCAGAAGCCCCCGGACTGCTAGCCAAAAACATTCAGTACTTC,CASTPEAPGLLAKNIQYF
.,14,TRBJ2-7,TRBV6-5,.,TGTGCCAGCAGCCCTATTGGGAGCTCCTACGAGCAGTACTTC,CASSPIGSSYEQYF
.,16,TRBJ2-7,TRBV11-2,.,TGTGCCAGCAGCTTAGATCGCGTCCTCGCGGGATTAGAGCAGTACTTC,CASSLDRVLAGLEQYF
.,13,TRBJ1-5,TRBV19,.,TGTGCCAGTAGTATAGGGGTCCATCAGCCCCAGCATTTT,CASSIGVHQPQHF
.,13,TRBJ2-7,TRBV4-3,once,TGCGCCAGCAGCCAGTTTTTGGGGTACGAGCAGTACTTC,CASSQFLGYEQYF
TRBD2,15,TRBJ2-2,TRBV5-1,.,TGCGCCAGCAGCGAGCGGGAGGGCCGTGTCGGGGAGCTGTTTTTT,CASSEREGRVGELFF
TRBD1,16,TRBJ2-3,TRBV27,.,TGTGCCAGCAGTTACCTACTGGGACAGGGCATAGATACGCAGTATTTT,CASSYLLGQGIDTQYF
.,11,TRBJ2-7,TRBV28,.,TGTGCCAGCAGGGGCCCATCGGGTCGGTACTTC,CASRGPSGRYF
.,13,TRBJ1-1,TRBV15,.,TGTGCCACCAAAGGGACGGGCTGGACTGAAGCTTTCTTT,CATKGTGWTEAFF
.,11,TRBJ2-1,TRBV9,.,TGTGCCAGCAGCGCCCCTGGAGAGCAGTTCTTC,CASSAPGEQFF
.,15,TRBJ1-1,TRBV9,once,TGTGCCAGCAGTGCAAGTCGGTCGAAGAACACTGAAGCTTTCTTT,CASSASRSKNTEAFF
TRBD2,13,TRBJ2-7,TRBV11-2,.,TGTGCCAGCAGCGCTAGCGGCTCCTACGAGCAGTACTTC,CASSASGSYEQYF